This T cell receptor beta chain emerged from a study of shared clonotypes between healthy human individuals. Each of the donors was a healthy adult who was HIV-negative and had not had a recent acute infection or vaccination. Deep-level settings were used for running the assay. The assay was immunoSEQ multiplex PCR, and TCRdb's table has in-frame clones only and misses some. The sample comprises about 470,000 clones, roughly 77% of which are singletons, and about 12% rests with the top ten. V lost 1 base to trimming and J lost 2 bases, with 12 bases between them. In germline, CDR1 is SGHTA, CDR2 FQGTGA. The CDR3 has 15 residues.

This sequence originates from a woman aged 40 to 55 in good health. Some clones in this sample may be carry-over from other donors' samples. Source material: PBMCs. This sequence joins TRBV7-3 and TRBJ2-7; D is possibly TRBD2 (6 bases). As DNA, the CDR3 is TGTGCCAGCAGCTTAAGTCCTAGCGAGCCCTACGAGCAGTACTTC. Protein sequence: CASSLSPSEPYEQYF.